The T cell receptor beta chain under discussion was sequenced for a study of T cells after yellow fever vaccination. Study-level points and caveats: Once the booster was given, most primary-vaccination clones reappeared, at approximately 97% for CD4 and over 70% for CD8. The bulk population could contribute abundant contaminating clonotypes to FACS-sorted repertoires.

This clonotype has only a few counts. The antigen is unknown. Each CDR3 protein is one row after TCRdb ran MiXCR on the 5' RACE reads. The repertoire has under 400,000 distinct CDR3 sequences, 11% of them found once; the top ten carry less than 20%. The origin of this receptor is a man younger than 30 who received the YFV17D yellow fever vaccine. The sequences come from PBMCs, collected on the day of the first yellow fever vaccination.

Written as DNA, the CDR3 is TGTGCCAGCAGCTCAGGGGGGTACTACGAGCAGTACTTC. Translating it yields CASSSGGYYEQYF. The chain is built from TRBV7-8 and TRBJ2-7; perhaps TRBD1 as D (7 bases). Germline CDR1 is SGHVS and CDR2 is FQNEAQ. With 4 bases removed from V and 3 bases from J, the gap between germline ends came to 10 bases. CDR3 length: 13 amino acids.